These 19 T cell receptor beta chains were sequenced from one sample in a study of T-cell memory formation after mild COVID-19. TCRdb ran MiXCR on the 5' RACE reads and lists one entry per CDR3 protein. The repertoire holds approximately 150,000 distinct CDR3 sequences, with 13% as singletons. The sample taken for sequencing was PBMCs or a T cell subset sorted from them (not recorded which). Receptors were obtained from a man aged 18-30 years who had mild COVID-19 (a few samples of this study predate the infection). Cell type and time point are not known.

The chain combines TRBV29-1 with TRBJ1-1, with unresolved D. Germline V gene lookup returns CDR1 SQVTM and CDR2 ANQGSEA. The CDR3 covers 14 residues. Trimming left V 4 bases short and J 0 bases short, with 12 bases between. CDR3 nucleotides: TGCAGCGTTGCAATAGACACCCTGAACACTGAAGCTTTCTTT. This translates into CSVAIDTLNTEAFF.

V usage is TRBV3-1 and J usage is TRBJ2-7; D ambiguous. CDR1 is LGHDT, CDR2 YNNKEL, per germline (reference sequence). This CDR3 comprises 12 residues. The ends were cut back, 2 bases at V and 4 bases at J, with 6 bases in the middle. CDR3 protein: CASSQPWYEQYV. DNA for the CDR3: TGTGCCAGCAGCCAACCGTGGTACGAGCAGTACGTC.

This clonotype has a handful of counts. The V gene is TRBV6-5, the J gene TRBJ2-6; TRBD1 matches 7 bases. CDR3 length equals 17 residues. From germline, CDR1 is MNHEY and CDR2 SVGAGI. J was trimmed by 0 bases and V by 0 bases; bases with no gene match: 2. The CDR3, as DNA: TGTGCCAGCAGTTACTCGACAGGGAGCTCTGGGGCCAACGTCCTGACTTTC. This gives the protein CASSYSTGSSGANVLTF.

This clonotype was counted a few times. The chain's CDR3 is CASSPAGMIADTQYF. DNA of the CDR3: TGTGCCAGCAGCCCGGCGGGGATGATAGCAGATACGCAGTATTTT. The chain is built from TRBV7-6 and TRBJ2-3, with D maybe TRBD2 (6 bases). CDR3 length: 15 residues. CDR1 SGHVS and CDR2 FNYEAQ come from the germline V gene. Trimming shortened V by 5 bases and J by 4 bases, and 16 bases separated the two germline ends.

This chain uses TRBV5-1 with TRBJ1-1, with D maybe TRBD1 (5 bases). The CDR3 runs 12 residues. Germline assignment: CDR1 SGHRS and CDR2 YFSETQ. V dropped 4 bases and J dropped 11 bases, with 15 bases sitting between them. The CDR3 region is CASSEGRQSAFF. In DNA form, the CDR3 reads TGCGCCAGCAGCGAAGGCAGACAGTCCGCTTTCTTT.

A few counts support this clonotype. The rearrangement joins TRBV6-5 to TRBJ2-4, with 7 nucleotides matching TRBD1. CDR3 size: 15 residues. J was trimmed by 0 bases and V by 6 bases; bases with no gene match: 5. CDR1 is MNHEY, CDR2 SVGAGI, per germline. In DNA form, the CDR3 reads TGTGCCAGCAGCCGGGACAGCCTAGCCAAAAACATTCAGTACTTC. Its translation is CASSRDSLAKNIQYF.

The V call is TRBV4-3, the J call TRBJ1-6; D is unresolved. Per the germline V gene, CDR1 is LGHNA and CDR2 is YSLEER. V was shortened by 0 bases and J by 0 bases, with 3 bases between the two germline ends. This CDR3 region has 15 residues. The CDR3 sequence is CASSQDNSYNSPLHF. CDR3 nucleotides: TGCGCCAGCAGCCAAGACAACTCCTATAATTCACCCCTCCACTTT.

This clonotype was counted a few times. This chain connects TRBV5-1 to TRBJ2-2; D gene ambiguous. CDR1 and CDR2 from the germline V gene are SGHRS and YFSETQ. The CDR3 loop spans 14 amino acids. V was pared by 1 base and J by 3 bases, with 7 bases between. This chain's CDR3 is CASSLTGYTGELFF. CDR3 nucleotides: TGCGCCAGCAGCTTGACCGGGTACACCGGGGAGCTGTTTTTT.

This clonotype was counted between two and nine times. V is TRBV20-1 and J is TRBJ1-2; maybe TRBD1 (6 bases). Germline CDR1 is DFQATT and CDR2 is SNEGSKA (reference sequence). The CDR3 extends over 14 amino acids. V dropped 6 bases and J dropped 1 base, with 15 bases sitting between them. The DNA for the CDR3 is TGCAGTGCCCAGCAGGGGCACTATAACTATGGCTACACCTTC. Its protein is CSAQQGHYNYGYTF.

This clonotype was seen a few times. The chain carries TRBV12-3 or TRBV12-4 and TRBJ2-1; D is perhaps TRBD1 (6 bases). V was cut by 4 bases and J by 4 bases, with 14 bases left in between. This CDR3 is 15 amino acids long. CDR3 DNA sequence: TGTGCCAGCAGTTCAGGGGACGGAATATACAATGAGCAGTTCTTC. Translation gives CASSSGDGIYNEQFF.

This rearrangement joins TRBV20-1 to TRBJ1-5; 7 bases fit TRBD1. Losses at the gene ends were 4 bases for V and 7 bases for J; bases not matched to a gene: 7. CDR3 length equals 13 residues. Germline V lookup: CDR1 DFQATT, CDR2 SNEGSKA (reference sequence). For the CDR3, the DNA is TGCAGTGCTATCAGACAGGGTACGCAGCCCCAGCATTTT. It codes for CSAIRQGTQPQHF.

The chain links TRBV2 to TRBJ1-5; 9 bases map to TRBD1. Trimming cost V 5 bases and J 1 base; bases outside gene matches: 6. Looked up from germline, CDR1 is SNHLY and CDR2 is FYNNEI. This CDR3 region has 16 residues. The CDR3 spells CASSPGQGLSNQPQHF. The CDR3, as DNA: TGTGCCAGCAGTCCTGGACAGGGGTTGAGCAATCAGCCCCAGCATTTT.

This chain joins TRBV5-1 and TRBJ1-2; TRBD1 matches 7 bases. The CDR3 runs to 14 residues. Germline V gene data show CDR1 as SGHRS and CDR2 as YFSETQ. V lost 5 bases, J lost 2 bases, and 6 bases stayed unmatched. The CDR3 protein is CASRDSQGNYGYTF. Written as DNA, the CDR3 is TGCGCCAGCAGAGACTCACAGGGGAACTATGGCTACACCTTC.

CDR3 coding DNA: TGCGCCAGCAGCCTAAAAACACCATCAACTAATGAAAAACTGTTTTTT. It encodes CASSLKTPSTNEKLFF. This chain connects TRBV4-1 to TRBJ1-4; unclear D gene. The CDR3 extends over 16 amino acids. V was cut by 4 bases and J by 0 bases, with 12 bases left in between. CDR1 and CDR2 from the germline V gene are MGHRA and YSYEKL.

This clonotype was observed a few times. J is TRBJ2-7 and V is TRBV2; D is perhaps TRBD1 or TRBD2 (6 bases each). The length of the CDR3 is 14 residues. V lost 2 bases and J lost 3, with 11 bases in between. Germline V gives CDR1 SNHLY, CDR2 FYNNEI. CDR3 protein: CASSEQGTHYEQYF. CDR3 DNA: TGTGCCAGCAGTGAACAGGGGACTCACTACGAGCAGTACTTC.

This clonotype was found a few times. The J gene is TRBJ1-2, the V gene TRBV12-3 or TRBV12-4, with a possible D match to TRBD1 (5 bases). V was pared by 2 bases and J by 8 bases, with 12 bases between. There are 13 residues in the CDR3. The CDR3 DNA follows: TGTGCCAGCAGTTTAAGGGGAGTTCAGGGCTACACCTTC. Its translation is CASSLRGVQGYTF.

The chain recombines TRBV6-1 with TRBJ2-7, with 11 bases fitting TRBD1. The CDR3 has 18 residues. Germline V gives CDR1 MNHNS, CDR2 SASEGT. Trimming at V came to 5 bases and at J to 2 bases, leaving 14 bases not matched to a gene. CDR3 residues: CASSPRGSGQGAPYEQYV. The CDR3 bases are TGTGCCAGCAGTCCGAGGGGGAGCGGACAGGGGGCCCCCTACGAGCAGTACGTC.

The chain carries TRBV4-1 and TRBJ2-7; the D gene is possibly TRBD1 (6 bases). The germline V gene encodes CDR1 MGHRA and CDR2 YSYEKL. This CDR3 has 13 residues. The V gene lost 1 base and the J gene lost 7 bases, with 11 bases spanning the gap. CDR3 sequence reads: CASSQVAGVEQYF. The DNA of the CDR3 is TGCGCCAGCAGCCAAGTCGCAGGGGTAGAGCAGTACTTC.

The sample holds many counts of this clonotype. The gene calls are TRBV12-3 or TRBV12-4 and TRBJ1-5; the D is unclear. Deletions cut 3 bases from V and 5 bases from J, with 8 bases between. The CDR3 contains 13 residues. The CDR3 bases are TGTGCCAGCAGTTTGTATGGAGATCAGCCCCAGCATTTT. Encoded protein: CASSLYGDQPQHF.